This T cell receptor beta chain is drawn from a study of T cells in Graves' hyperthyroidism and ophthalmopathy. Authors of the study amplified TCR beta CDR3 regions from RNA transcripts. Researchers ran a first-round RT-PCR on the TCR CDR3 using the HTBI primer set. TCRdb analysed the multiplex PCR reads with MiXCR anew, one entry per CDR3 protein. Of about 260,000 distinct CDR3 sequences in the sample, 20% to 30% are singletons; the top ten hold about 30%. The CDR3 is made up of 16 amino acids. CDR1 and CDR2 (germline): MNHEY, SVGEGT. With V trimmed by 2 bases and J by 7 bases, 11 bases remained unmatched.

The sample consisted of blood. The chain has TRBV6-2 or TRBV6-3 and TRBJ2-5; 9 positions agree with TRBD2. The TCR comes from a man in his forties with Graves' hyperthyroidism that later progressed to Graves' ophthalmopathy. The CDR3 here is CASSYKGLANHLTQYF. In DNA form, the CDR3 reads TGTGCCAGCAGTTACAAAGGACTAGCGAACCACCTGACCCAGTACTTC.